Here is one T cell receptor (beta chain) with its context. The source of the sample is a study of CD8 T cells in Susac syndrome. A quantity of roughly 0.5 to 1 ug RNA underwent reverse transcription using random hexamers. Multiplex immunoSEQ PCR targeted 54 Vbeta and 13 Jbeta TCR beta segments. TCRdb passed the immunoSEQ multiplex PCR reads through MiXCR, listing each CDR3 protein once. The sample holds about 80,000 distinct CDR3 sequences, just under 95% seen once. CDR3 length equals 13 residues. Trimming pared 6 bases from V and 4 bases from J, leaving 10 bases between. Healthy donors formed controls matched for age and sex.

This TCR came from a human donor in good health. V is TRBV12-3 or TRBV12-4 and J is TRBJ2-1; D may be TRBD2 (6 bases). The sample comprised CD8+ T cells from PBMCs. CDR3 DNA sequence: TGTGCCAGCAGAGGAGGGAGTTACAATGAGCAGTTCTTC. Translation: CASRGGSYNEQFF.